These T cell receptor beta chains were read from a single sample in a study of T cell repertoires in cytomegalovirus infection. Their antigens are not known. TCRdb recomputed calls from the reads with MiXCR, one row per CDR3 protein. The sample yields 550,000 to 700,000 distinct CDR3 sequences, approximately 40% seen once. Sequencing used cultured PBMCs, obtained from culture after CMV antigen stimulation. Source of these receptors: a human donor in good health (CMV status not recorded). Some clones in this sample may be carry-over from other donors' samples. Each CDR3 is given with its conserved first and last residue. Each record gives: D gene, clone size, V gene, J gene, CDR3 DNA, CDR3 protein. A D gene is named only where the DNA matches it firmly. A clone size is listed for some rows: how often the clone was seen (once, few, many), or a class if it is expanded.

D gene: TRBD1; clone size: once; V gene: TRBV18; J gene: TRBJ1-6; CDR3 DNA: TGTGCCAGCTCACTTCGGACAGGGCTAGATTCACCCCTCCACTTT; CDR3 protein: CASSLRTGLDSPLHF
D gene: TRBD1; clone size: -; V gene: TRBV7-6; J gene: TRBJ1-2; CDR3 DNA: TGTGCCAGCAGCCCTCTCGGGACAGGGGATAATGGCTACACCTTC; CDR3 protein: CASSPLGTGDNGYTF
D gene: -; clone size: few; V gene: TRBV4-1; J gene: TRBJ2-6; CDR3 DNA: TGCGCCAGCAGCCAACCCGGAGGCTCAGGGGATAGCTCCTCTGGGGCCAACGTCCTGACTTTC; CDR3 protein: CASSQPGGSGDSSSGANVLTF
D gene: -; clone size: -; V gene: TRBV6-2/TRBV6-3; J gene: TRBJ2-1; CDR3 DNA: TGTGCCAGCAGGTGGGGGATAGCGACCCCCTACAATGAGCAGTTCTTC; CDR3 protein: CASRWGIATPYNEQFF
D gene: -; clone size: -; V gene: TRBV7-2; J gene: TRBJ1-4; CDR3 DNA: TGTGCCAGCAGCCGCTCGGTTGATGAAAAACTGTTTTTT; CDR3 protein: CASSRSVDEKLFF
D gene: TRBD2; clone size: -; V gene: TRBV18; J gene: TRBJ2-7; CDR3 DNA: TGTGCCAGCTCACCATGGCTAGCGGGAGACTATAACGAGCAGTACTTC; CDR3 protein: CASSPWLAGDYNEQYF
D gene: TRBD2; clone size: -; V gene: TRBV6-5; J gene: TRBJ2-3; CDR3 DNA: TGTGCCAGCAGCCCCCGACCTTTCCTAGCGGGAGGGGCAGATACGCAGTATTTT; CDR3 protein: CASSPRPFLAGGADTQYF
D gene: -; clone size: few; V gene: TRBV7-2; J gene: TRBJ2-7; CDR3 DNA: TGTGCCAGCAGCAAGATAAGGAGCTCCTACGAGCAGTACTTC; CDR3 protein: CASSKIRSSYEQYF
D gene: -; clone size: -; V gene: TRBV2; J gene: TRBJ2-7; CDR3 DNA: TGTGCCACTCGAACCGACAGACTGACTCGCGACTTC; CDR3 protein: CATRTDRLTRDF
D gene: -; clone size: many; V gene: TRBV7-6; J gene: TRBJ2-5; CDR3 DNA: TGTGCCAGCAGCTCCTACTCCGGGGTAGAGACCCAGTACTTC; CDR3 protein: CASSSYSGVETQYF
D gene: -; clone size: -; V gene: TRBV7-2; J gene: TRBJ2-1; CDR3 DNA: TGTGCCAGCAGCGCCTACCGGGACACTCCGCAGTTCTTC; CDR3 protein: CASSAYRDTPQFF
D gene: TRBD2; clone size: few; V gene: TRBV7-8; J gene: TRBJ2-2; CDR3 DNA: TGTGCCAGCAGCCGCGGGACTAGCGGGGACACCGGGGAGCTGTTTTTT; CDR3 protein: CASSRGTSGDTGELFF
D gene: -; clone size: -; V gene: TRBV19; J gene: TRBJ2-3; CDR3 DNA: TGTGCCAGTAGTATACCAGACACCTCTGGGGCAGATACGCAGTATTTT; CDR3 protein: CASSIPDTSGADTQYF
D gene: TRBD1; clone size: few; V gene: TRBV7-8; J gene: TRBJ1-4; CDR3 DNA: TGTGCCAGCAGCCCCGACAGGGTCAGGACTAATGAAAAACTGTTTTTT; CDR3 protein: CASSPDRVRTNEKLFF
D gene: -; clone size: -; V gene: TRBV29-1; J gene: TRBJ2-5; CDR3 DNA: TGCAGCGTTGATGCAGGGGAAGAGACCCAGTACTTC; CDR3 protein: CSVDAGEETQYF
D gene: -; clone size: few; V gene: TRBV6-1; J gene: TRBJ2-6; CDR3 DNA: TGTGCCATCAGGGGTTGGGACTGGAGCTCTGGGGCCAACGTCCTGACTTTC; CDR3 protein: CAIRGWDWSSGANVLTF
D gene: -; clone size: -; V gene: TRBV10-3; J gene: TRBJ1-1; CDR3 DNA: TGTGCCATCAGTTCTCAGGAACATGAAGCTTTCTTT; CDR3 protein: CAISSQEHEAFF
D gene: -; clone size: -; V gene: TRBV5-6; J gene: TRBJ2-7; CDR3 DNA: TGTGCCAGCAGTCTAAAATCCGGGACGTACTCCTACGAGCAGTACTTC; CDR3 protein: CASSLKSGTYSYEQYF
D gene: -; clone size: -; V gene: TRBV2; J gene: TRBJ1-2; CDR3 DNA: TGTGCCAGCAGAGACCCACAGGGAAACTATGGCTACACCTTC; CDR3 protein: CASRDPQGNYGYTF
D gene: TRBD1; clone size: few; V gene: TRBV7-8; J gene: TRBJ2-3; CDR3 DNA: TGTGCCAGCAGCCCAGGGACAGACAACACAGATACGCAGTATTTT; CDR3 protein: CASSPGTDNTDTQYF
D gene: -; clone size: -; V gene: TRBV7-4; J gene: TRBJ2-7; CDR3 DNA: TGTGCCAGCAGCTCGGACGGAGGGGCCTACGAGCAGTACTTC; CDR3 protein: CASSSDGGAYEQYF
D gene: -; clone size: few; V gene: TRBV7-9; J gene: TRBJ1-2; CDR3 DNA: TGTGCCAGCAGCGAAGACGGCGGCTACACCTTC; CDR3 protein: CASSEDGGYTF
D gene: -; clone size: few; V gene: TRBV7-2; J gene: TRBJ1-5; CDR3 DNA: TGTGCCAGCAGCGGGAACGGTCAGCCCCAGCATTTT; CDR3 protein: CASSGNGQPQHF
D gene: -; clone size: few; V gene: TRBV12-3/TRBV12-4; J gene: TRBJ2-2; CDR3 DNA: TGTGCCAGCAGTTTGCCTAGTTGGGCCGGGGAGCTGTTTTTT; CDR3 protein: CASSLPSWAGELFF
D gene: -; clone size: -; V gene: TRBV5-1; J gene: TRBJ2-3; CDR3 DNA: TGCGCCAGCTCGGGGGCCCAGGACACAGATACGCAGTATTTT; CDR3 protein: CASSGAQDTDTQYF
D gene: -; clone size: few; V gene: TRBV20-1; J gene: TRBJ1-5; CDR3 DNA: TGCAGTGCTAGGTCCGGTAGCAATCAGCCCCAGCATTTT; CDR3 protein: CSARSGSNQPQHF
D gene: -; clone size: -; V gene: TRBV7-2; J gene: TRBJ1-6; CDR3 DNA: TGTGCCAGCAGCCCCGACGGTTGGACGGGTAATTCACCCCTCCACTTT; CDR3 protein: CASSPDGWTGNSPLHF
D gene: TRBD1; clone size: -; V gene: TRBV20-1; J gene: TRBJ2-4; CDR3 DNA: TGCAGTGCTAGGGAACAGGGGAAGGCCAAAAACATTCAGTACTTC; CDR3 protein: CSAREQGKAKNIQYF
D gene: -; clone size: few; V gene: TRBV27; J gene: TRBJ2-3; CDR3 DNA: TGTGCCAGCGGGAGAGCGGACACAGATACGCAGTATTTT; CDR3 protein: CASGRADTDTQYF
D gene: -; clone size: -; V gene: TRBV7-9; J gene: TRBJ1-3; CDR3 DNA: TGTGCCAGCAGCCCCCGGGACGGCGGCTCTGGAAACACCATATATTTT; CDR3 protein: CASSPRDGGSGNTIYF
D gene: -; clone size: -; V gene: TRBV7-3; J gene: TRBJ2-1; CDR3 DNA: TGTGCCAGCAGCTACTCGGAGGGAGTAGGCTTTTACGAGCAGTTCTTC; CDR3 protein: CASSYSEGVGFYEQFF
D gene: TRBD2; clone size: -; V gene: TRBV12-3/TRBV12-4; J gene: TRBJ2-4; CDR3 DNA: TGTGCCAGCAGTTCCTCTAGCGGGGGGGCCTACATTCAGTACTTC; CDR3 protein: CASSSSSGGAYIQYF
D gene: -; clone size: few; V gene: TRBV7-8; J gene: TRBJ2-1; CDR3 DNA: TGTGCCAGCAGCTTCGCCGCCGGGACTGGCTCCTACAATGAGCAGTTCTTC; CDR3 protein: CASSFAAGTGSYNEQFF
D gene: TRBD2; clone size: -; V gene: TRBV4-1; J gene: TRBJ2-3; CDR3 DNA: TGCGCCAGCAGCCAACATCGGGGGGGGTCTGCAGATACGCAGTATTTT; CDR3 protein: CASSQHRGGSADTQYF
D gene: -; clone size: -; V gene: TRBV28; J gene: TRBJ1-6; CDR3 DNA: TGTGCCAGCAACTCCTATAATTCACCCCTCCACTTT; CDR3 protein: CASNSYNSPLHF
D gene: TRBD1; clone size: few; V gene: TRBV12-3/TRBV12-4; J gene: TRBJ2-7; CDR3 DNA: TGTGCCAGCAGTTCCATACTTTCCAAACAGGGGGTGTTTTCCTACGAGCAGTACTTC; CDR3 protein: CASSSILSKQGVFSYEQYF
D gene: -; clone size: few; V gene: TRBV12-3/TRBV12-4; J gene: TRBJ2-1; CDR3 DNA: TGTGGCAGCAAGCGGGCTAGTGAGCAGTTCTTC; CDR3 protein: CGSKRASEQFF
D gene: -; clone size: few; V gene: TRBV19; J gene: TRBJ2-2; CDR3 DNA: TGTGCCAGTAAGGCGGGTTCGGGGACCACCGGGGAGCTGTTTTTT; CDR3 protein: CASKAGSGTTGELFF
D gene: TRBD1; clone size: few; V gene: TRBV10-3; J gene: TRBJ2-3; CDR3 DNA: TGTGCCATCAGTAGAGAAACGACAGGGGTTGGGACAGATACGCAGTATTTT; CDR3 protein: CAISRETTGVGTDTQYF
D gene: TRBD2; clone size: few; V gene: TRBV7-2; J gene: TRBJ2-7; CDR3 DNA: TGTGCCAGCAGCTTATTAGCGGGGCAGTACTTC; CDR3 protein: CASSLLAGQYF
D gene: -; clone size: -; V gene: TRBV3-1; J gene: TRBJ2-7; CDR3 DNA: TGTGCCAGCGGGCAGCCCATGGGGGAGCAGTACTTC; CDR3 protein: CASGQPMGEQYF
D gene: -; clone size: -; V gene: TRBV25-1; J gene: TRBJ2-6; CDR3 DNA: TGTGCCAGCAGTTATGGGGCCAACGTCCTGACTTTC; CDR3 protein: CASSYGANVLTF
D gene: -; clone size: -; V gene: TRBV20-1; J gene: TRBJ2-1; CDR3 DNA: TGCAGTGCTAGTCCAAAGGGCTCCTACAATGAGCAGTTCTTC; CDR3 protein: CSASPKGSYNEQFF
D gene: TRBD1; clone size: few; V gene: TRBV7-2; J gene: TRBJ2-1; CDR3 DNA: TGTGCCAGCACACATGGGGACAGTTACAATGAGCAGTTCTTC; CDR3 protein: CASTHGDSYNEQFF
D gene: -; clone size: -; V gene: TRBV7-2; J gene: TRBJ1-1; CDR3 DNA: TGTGCCAGCAGCTTCAGGTTTGAAGCTTTCTTT; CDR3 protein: CASSFRFEAFF
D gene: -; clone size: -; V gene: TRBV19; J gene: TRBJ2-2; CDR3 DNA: TGTGCCAGTGCCTGGGCAGGGGCGAACACCGGGGAGCTGTTTTTT; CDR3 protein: CASAWAGANTGELFF
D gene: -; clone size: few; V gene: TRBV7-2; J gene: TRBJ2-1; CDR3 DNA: TGTGCCAGCAGCGCAAACTATATCGGATTCGCGGATGAGCAGTTCTTC; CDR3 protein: CASSANYIGFADEQFF
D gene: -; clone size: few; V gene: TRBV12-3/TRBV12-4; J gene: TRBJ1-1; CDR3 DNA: TGTGCCAGCAGTCCCTCCGCCACGAACACTGAAGCTTTCTTT; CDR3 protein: CASSPSATNTEAFF
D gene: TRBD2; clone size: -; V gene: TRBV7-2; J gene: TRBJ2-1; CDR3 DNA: TGTGCCAGCAGCTTAGCGGGAGGGCGGGACAATGAGCAGTTCTTC; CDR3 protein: CASSLAGGRDNEQFF